The 20 T cell receptor beta chains presented below share a single source sample, sequenced in a study of immune cell composition in non-small cell lung cancer. Assay: immunoSEQ multiplex PCR; the TCRdb copy retains only in-frame clones and omits some. The repertoire holds some 2,200 clones, 60% to 75% seen once, with roughly 25% in the top ten. Normal lung was taken at the farthest possible site, at least 3 cm from tumour. Sequencing was carried out using non-adjacent lung tissue. Every receptor here comes from a human donor with non-small cell lung cancer.

The V gene is TRBV4-2, the J gene TRBJ1-5; maybe TRBD1 (5 bases). Trimming took 1 base from V and 0 from J, leaving 7 bases between them. This CDR3 comprises 15 residues. Germline V CDR1 and CDR2: LGHNA, YNFKEQ. The DNA of the CDR3 is TGTGCCAGCAGCCAAGGGGGCTATAGCAATCAGCCCCAGCATTTT. It specifies CASSQGGYSNQPQHF.

The V gene is TRBV7-2, the J gene TRBJ2-1; TRBD2 matches at 12 bases. There are 15 residues in the CDR3. The trim removed 5 bases at V and 9 bases at J, leaving 8 bases unmatched. Germline values: CDR1 SGHTA, CDR2 FQGNSA. The CDR3 spells CASSKLAGGQGEQFF. CDR3 sequence (DNA): TGTGCCAGCAGCAAGCTAGCGGGGGGGCAAGGTGAGCAGTTCTTC.

By share of the sample, this clone is medium-sized (0.01 to 0.1%). The rearrangement uses TRBV6-1 and TRBJ2-2; D is possibly TRBD2 (5 bases). Trimming took off 0 bases at V and 3 bases at J, with 8 bases between the two ends. The germline gives CDR1 MNHNS, CDR2 SASEGT. The CDR3 sequence is 15 residues long. CDR3 amino acids: CASSEARGYTGELFF. As DNA, the CDR3 is TGTGCCAGCAGTGAAGCAAGAGGGTACACCGGGGAGCTGTTTTTT.

V is TRBV2 and J is TRBJ1-5; D might be TRBD1 (5 bases). The V end was cut by 3 bases, the J end by 3 bases, with 9 bases between. The CDR3 sequence is 14 residues long. CDR1 and CDR2 from the germline V gene are SNHLY and FYNNEI. CDR3 sequence reads: CASSDRVFNQPQHF. The CDR3 region has the DNA TGTGCCAGCAGTGACAGGGTGTTCAATCAGCCCCAGCATTTT.

The J gene is TRBJ2-7, the V gene TRBV7-6; D remains ambiguous. V was pared by 0 bases and J by 1 base, with 7 bases between. This CDR3 has 14 amino acids. CDR1 and CDR2 from the germline V gene are SGHVS and FNYEAQ. In DNA, the CDR3 is TGTGCCAGCAGCTTAGCATCGGGTTCCTACGAGCAGTACTTC. This translates into CASSLASGSYEQYF.

This clone was picked up a small number of times. The chain uses TRBV6-6 and TRBJ1-4; D might be TRBD1 (6 bases). Trimming left V 6 bases short and J 5 bases short, with 19 bases between. The CDR3 has 16 amino acids. Germline lookup yields CDR1 MNHNY and CDR2 SVGAGI (reference sequence). CDR3 bases: TGTGCCAGCAGCCGCCACCGGGGGGCAGAGAATGAAAAACTGTTTTTT. Its protein is CASSRHRGAENEKLFF.

This clone ranks as hyperexpanded. V and J are TRBV28 and TRBJ1-5; 9 bases fit TRBD1. Germline V CDR1 and CDR2: MDHEN, SYDVKM. The CDR3 runs to 17 residues. V was clipped by 7 bases and J by 0 bases; unmatched bases: 10. CDR3 region: CASIDSRGQGSNQPQHF. The CDR3 DNA sequence: TGTGCCAGCATCGACTCCCGGGGACAGGGTAGCAATCAGCCCCAGCATTTT.

This chain uses TRBV18 with TRBJ2-7; 9 bases line up with TRBD1. Germline V gives CDR1 KGHSH, CDR2 LQKENI. Unmatched junction bases numbered 9, after V lost 4 bases and J lost 5 bases. This CDR3 region has 15 residues. The CDR3 region is CASSLQGQGYHEQYF. In DNA form, the CDR3 reads TGTGCCAGCTCACTCCAAGGACAGGGGTACCACGAGCAGTACTTC.

V gene TRBV6-5 combines with J gene TRBJ2-7; TRBD1 agrees at 10 bases. The germline V gene has CDR1 MNHEY and CDR2 SVGAGI. V was pared by 6 bases and J by 6 bases, with 8 bases of the junction left unmatched. The CDR3 sequence is 14 residues long. The CDR3 DNA follows: TGTGCCAGCAGGGGGGGACAGGGGTGGGGCGAGCAGTACTTC. This translates into CASRGGQGWGEQYF.

In this sample, this clone turned up a few times. This chain uses TRBV19 with TRBJ2-2, with 8 positions matching TRBD1. This CDR3 has 14 residues. Germline CDR1 is LNHDA and CDR2 is SQIVND (reference sequence). J lost 2 bases, V lost 10 bases, and 6 bases had no gene match. This CDR3 is CATQGAVNTGELFF. The DNA of the CDR3 is TGTGCCACCCAGGGGGCGGTTAACACCGGGGAGCTGTTTTTT.

This rearrangement joins TRBV18 to TRBJ2-5; weak D call: TRBD1 (6 bases). CDR1 is KGHSH, CDR2 LQKENI, per germline. This CDR3 spans 14 amino acids. Trimming removed 0 bases at V and 5 bases at J, with 10 bases between. The CDR3 region has the DNA TGTGCCAGCTCACCACCTACAGGGCGCGAGACCCAGTACTTC. As protein: CASSPPTGRETQYF.

The rearrangement links TRBV4-1 to TRBJ2-1; D is uncertain. Trimming left V 0 bases short and J 5 bases short, with 8 bases between. The CDR3 covers 14 residues. In germline, CDR1 is MGHRA, CDR2 YSYEKL. CDR3 sequence: CASSQDRLDNEQFF. DNA of the CDR3: TGCGCCAGCAGCCAAGACCGGTTAGACAATGAGCAGTTCTTC.

The CDR3 spells CASSVGTGLSYEQYF. Written as DNA, the CDR3 is TGTGCCAGCAGCGTCGGGACAGGTCTCTCCTACGAGCAGTACTTC. The chain combines TRBV5-8 with TRBJ2-7; TRBD1 matches at 8 bases. CDR1 and CDR2 from the germline V gene are SGHTS and YDEGEE. Unmatched junction bases numbered 6, after V lost 4 bases and J lost 0 bases. The CDR3 is 15 amino acids.

Only a few counts were recorded for this clone. This sequence joins TRBV7-8 and TRBJ1-5, with a possible D match to TRBD1 (6 bases). Germline loops: CDR1 SGHVS, CDR2 FQNEAQ. There are 14 residues in the CDR3. Trimming shortened V by 5 bases and J by 3 bases, and 11 bases separated the two germline ends. The CDR3 sequence: CASSAGQINQPQHF. As DNA, the CDR3 is TGTGCCAGCAGCGCCGGACAGATCAATCAGCCCCAGCATTTT.

This chain joins TRBV7-6 and TRBJ2-5; TRBD2 might be the D (7 bases). V was shortened by 1 base and J by 11 bases, with 20 bases between the two germline ends. CDR1 and CDR2 from the germline V gene are SGHVS and FNYEAQ. The CDR3 length is 15 residues. CDR3 protein: CASSLGGSGAGEQYF. In nucleotides, the CDR3 is TGTGCCAGCAGCTTAGGGGGCTCAGGGGCGGGGGAGCAGTACTTC.

The V call is TRBV28, the J call TRBJ1-1, with D possibly being TRBD1 (5 bases). Germline-derived CDR1 and CDR2 are MDHEN and SYDVKM. The CDR3 covers 16 residues. V was clipped by 3 bases and J by 3 bases, with 17 bases between them. The CDR3 loop is CASSLGGVDGDTEAFF. DNA of the CDR3: TGTGCCAGCAGTTTGGGGGGGGTCGACGGTGACACTGAAGCTTTCTTT.

This clone has only a few counts. The V call is TRBV4-2, the J call TRBJ2-7, with D possibly matching TRBD1 (6 bases). CDR1 and CDR2 from the germline V gene are LGHNA and YNFKEQ. V was shortened by 0 bases and J by 3 bases, with 9 bases between the two germline ends. The CDR3 contains 14 residues. The CDR3 DNA sequence: TGTGCCAGCAGCCAAGATGAGGGGGTCTACGAGCAGTACTTC. Translated, it gives CASSQDEGVYEQYF.

The V and J genes are TRBV7-2 and TRBJ2-5; perhaps TRBD2 as D (6 bases). Germline loops: CDR1 SGHTA, CDR2 FQGNSA. There are 17 residues in the CDR3. V gave up 0 bases and J gave up 3 bases, with 17 bases separating them. CDR3 bases: TGTGCCAGCAGCTTAGCGCTGTCGGGGGTACGCAAAGAGACCCAGTACTTC. As protein: CASSLALSGVRKETQYF.

The table lists this clone with a count of one. The V gene is TRBV4-1, the J gene TRBJ1-5; 11 bases are a match to TRBD1. Losses at the gene ends were 1 base for V and 1 base for J; bases not matched to a gene: 9. This CDR3 is 19 amino acids long. Germline loops: CDR1 MGHRA, CDR2 YSYEKL. This CDR3 is CASSQAPGQGVGSNQPQHF. CDR3 sequence (DNA): TGCGCCAGCAGCCAAGCCCCGGGACAGGGGGTAGGAAGCAATCAGCCCCAGCATTTT.

The V call is TRBV13, the J call TRBJ2-3; 12 nucleotides match TRBD1. The CDR3 consists of 15 residues. The germline CDR1 and CDR2 sequences are PRHDT and FYEKMQ (reference sequence). Unmatched junction bases numbered 5, after V lost 5 bases and J lost 5 bases. The CDR3 protein is CASSRGTGGLDTQYF. As DNA, the CDR3 is TGTGCCAGCAGCAGAGGGACAGGGGGCCTAGATACGCAGTATTTT.